This T cell receptor (beta chain) was documented in a study of T cell clonotyping in hematopoietic cell transplantation (dated by TCRdb to about 2021). Background for the entire study: Pretransplant recipient samples were obtained after cytoreduction. A total of approximately 130 blood samples were gathered in the study from 30 to 35 consecutive transplant recipients along with their related donors. Patients were recruited between late 2015 and January 2017 and followed until late 2020 or death. What the research found in general, with its limitations: The sample size was limited, and CD4 and CD8 repertoire contributions could not be separated because cells were not sorted. Donor and pretransplant recipient Inverse Simpson Index values predicted broader posttransplant TCR repertoire diversity. After transplant, TCR diversity in recipients dropped, and pathologically expanded clonotypes increased progressively from day 30 to day 180. Recipient repertoires showed only a small fraction of overlap with donor repertoires, and over 97% appeared de novo at the given depth.

Taken with the paper, the label for time point translates to: recipient sample about 28 days before transplant, after cytoreduction. Blood samples were obtained from recipients approximately 28 days before transplant and at days 30, 100 and 180 after transplant. Nuclei Lysis Solution was used to extract genomic DNA from fresh or cryopreserved unfractionated peripheral blood mononuclear cells. CDR3 length: 16 amino acids, cysteine to phenylalanine. Only CDR3 DNA remains: 48 bases, in frame from the first base. CDR1 MNHEY and CDR2 SVGAGI were looked up in the germline V gene. The junction shows trimming of 2 bases on V and 5 bases on J, and the gene matches do not reach 7 bases of it. TCR beta CDR3 regions were amplified from genomic DNA with the immunoSEQ assay, a bias-controlled multiplex PCR using V- and J-specific primers. A proprietary barcode and Illumina adapter sequences were added to the CDR3 amplicons in a second PCR step. An Illumina MiSeq instrument was used to sequence the CDR3 libraries. In the paper's pipeline: Export and quality control were performed with immunoSEQ Analyzer 3.0, and downstream analyses were performed with R Bioconductor and Immunarch. Repertoire metrics were calculated using only productive rearrangements within the normalized downsampled data set. In the normalized cohort, clonotypes with more than 5 templates were defined as pathologically expanded. The Inverse Simpson Index was used to measure repertoire diversity. To capture all clonotypes, the CMV-specificity analyses were run on the non-normalized data set. Here the immuneACCESS table is served through TCRdb, limited to in-frame sequences with V and J called. Missing clones are a known gap in these copies; in checked studies unresolved V genes cover under half, and the rest lacks a known reason. V and J calls and clone size are copied from that table; D and trimming were computed from the DNA. This sample holds 20,000 to 25,000 clones; 75% to 90% were observed only once. Jointly, the top ten make up 3.5% to 4% of the sample.

This clone has only one observation. Its antigen target is currently unknown. Within one base of it there is no much larger clone, and no base qualities were kept. In this chain, TRBV6-5 is recombined with TRBJ2-2, with 8 middle bases fitting TRBD2. The sample consisted of peripheral blood mononuclear cells, taken before stem cell transplant. The source is a man aged 18 to 30 with biphenotypic leukemia. Some clones in this sample may be carry-over from other donors' samples. The CDR3 loop reads CASSYEAGGSTGELFF. The nucleotide sequence reads TGTGCCAGCAGTTACGAGGCGGGAGGCTCTACCGGGGAGCTGTTTTTT.